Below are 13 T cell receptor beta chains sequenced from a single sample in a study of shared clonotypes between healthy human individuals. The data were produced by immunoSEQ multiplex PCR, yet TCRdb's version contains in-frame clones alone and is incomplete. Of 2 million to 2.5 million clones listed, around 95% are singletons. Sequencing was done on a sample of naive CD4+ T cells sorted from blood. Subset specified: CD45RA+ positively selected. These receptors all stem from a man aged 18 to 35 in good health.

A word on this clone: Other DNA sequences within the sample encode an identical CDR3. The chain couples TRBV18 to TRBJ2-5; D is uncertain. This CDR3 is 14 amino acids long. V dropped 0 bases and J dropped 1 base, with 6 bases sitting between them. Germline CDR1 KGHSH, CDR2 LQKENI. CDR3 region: CASSPPSVQETQYF. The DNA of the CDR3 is TGTGCCAGCTCACCACCGTCAGTCCAAGAGACCCAGTACTTC.

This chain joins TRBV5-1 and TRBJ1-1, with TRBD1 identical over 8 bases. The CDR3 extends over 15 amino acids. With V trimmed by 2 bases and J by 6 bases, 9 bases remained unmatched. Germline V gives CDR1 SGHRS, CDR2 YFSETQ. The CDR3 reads CASSFQVQGGAEAFF. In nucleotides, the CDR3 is TGCGCCAGCAGCTTCCAGGTACAGGGGGGCGCTGAAGCTTTCTTT.

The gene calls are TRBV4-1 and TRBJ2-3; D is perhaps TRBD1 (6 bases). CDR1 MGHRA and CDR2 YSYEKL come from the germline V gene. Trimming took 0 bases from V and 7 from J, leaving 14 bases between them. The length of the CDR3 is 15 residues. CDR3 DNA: TGCGCCAGCAGCCAAGATCTTTCGGGACAATATACGCAGTATTTT. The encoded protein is CASSQDLSGQYTQYF.

CDR3 DNA: TGTGCCAGCTCACCACCGACAGGGACCCATGGCTACACCTTC. Its translation is CASSPPTGTHGYTF. This chain uses TRBV18 with TRBJ1-2; 7 nucleotides line up with TRBD1. V lost 0 bases, J lost 6 bases, and 4 bases stayed unmatched. Per the germline V gene, CDR1 is KGHSH and CDR2 is LQKENI. This CDR3 comprises 14 residues.

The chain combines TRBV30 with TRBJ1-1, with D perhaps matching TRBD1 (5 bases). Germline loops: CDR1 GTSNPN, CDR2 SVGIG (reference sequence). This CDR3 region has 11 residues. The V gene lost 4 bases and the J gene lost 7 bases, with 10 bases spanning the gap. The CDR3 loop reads CAWTGWGEAFF. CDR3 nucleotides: TGTGCCTGGACAGGGTGGGGTGAAGCTTTCTTT.

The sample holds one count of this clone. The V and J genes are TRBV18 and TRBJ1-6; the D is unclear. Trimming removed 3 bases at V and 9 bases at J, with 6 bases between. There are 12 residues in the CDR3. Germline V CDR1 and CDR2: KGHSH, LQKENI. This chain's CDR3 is CASSPDGSPLHF. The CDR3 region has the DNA TGTGCCAGCTCACCGGACGGTTCACCCCTCCACTTT. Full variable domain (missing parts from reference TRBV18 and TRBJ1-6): NAGVMQNPRHLVRRRGQEARLRCSPMKGHSHVYWYRQLPEEGLKFMVYLQKENIIDESGMPKERFSAEFPKEGPSILRIQQVVRGDSAAYFCASSPDGSPLHFGNGTRLTVT.

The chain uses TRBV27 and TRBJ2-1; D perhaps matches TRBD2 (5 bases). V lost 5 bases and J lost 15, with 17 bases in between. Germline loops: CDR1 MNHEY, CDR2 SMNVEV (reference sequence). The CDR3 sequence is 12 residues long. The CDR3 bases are TGTGCCAGCAGTACCTCGGGGAGAGCCCTGTTCTTC. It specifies CASSTSGRALFF.

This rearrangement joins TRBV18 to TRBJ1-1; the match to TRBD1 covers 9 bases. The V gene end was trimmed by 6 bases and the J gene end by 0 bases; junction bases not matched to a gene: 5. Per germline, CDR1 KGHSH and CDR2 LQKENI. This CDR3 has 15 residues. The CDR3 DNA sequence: TGTGCCAGCTCCGGGACAGGGTCGATGAACACTGAAGCTTTCTTT. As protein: CASSGTGSMNTEAFF. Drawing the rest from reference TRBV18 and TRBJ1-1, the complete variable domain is NAGVMQNPRHLVRRRGQEARLRCSPMKGHSHVYWYRQLPEEGLKFMVYLQKENIIDESGMPKERFSAEFPKEGPSILRIQQVVRGDSAAYFCASSGTGSMNTEAFFGQGTRLTVV.

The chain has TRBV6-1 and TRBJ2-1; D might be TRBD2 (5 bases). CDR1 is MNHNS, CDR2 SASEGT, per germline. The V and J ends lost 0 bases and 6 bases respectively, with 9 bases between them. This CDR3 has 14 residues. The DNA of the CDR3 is TGTGCCAGCAGTGAAGCCGGAGGTGTCAATGAGCAGTTCTTC. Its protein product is CASSEAGGVNEQFF.

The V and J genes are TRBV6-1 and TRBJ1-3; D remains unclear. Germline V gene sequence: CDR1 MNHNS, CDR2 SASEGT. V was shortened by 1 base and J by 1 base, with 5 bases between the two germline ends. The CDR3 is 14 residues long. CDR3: CASSEVLSGNTIYF. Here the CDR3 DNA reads TGTGCCAGCAGTGAAGTCTTATCTGGAAACACCATATATTTT.

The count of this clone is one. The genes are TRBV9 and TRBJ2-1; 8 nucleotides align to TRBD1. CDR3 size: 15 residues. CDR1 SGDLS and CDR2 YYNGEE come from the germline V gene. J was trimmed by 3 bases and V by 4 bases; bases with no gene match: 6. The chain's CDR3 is CASSIGQGGYNEQFF. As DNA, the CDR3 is TGTGCCAGCAGCATCGGACAGGGTGGCTACAATGAGCAGTTCTTC.

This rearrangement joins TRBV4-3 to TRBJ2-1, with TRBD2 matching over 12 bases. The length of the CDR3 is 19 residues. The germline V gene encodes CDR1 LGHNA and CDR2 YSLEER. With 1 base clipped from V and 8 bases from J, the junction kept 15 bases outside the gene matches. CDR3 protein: CASSQASGRAYSGFYEQFF. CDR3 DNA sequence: TGCGCCAGCAGCCAAGCTAGCGGGAGGGCCTATAGCGGGTTCTATGAGCAGTTCTTC.

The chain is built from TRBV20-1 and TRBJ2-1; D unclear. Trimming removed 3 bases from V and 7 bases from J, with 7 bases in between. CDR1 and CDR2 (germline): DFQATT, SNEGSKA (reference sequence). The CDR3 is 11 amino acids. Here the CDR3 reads CSASFGNEQFF. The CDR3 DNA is TGCAGTGCTAGTTTTGGAAATGAGCAGTTCTTC.